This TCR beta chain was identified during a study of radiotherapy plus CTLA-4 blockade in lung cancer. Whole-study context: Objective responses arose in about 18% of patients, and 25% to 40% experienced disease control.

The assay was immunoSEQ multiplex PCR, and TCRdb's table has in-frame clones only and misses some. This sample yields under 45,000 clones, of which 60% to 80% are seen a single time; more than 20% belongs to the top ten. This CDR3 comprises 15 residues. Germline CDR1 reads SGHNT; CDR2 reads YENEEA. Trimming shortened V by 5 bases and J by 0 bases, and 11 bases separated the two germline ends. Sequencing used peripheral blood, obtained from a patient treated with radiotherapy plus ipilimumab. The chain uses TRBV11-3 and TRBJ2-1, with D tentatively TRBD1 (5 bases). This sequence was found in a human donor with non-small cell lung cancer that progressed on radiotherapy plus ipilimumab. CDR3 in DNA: TGTGCCAGCAGCCGGAGTAGGGGCTCCTACAATGAGCAGTTCTTC. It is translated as CASSRSRGSYNEQFF.